This entry concerns a single T cell receptor beta chain. The data were taken from a study of blood T cells in healthy people across ages. The CDR3 length is 14 residues. Germline-derived CDR1 and CDR2 are MNHNY and SVGAGI (reference sequence). Deletions cut 8 bases from V and 2 bases from J, with 15 bases between. Sample-barcoded 5' priming and a J-beta primer mix drove a second PCR of roughly 7 to 11 cycles. Each of the cDNA molecules was tagged by a template-switch adaptor with 12 random nucleotides. From the 5' RACE reads, TCRdb called clonotypes with MiXCR, one entry per CDR3 protein. The sample contains 750,000 to 1,000,000 distinct CDR3 sequences, under 35% of which appear only once. The data also belong to a second study, concerning T cells of mothers and their children. As that report states: Extracted RNA, in its entirety, went into cDNA synthesis at about 1.6 ug per 15 ul.

The sequence came from a woman aged 35 to 49 in good health. This chain uses TRBV6-6 with TRBJ1-2; D gene unclear. The sample consisted of blood. This CDR3 is CASHLNSANYGYTF. CDR3 nucleotide sequence: TGTGCCAGCCATTTGAACAGTGCCAACTATGGCTACACCTTC.